This T cell receptor beta chain comes out of a study of Ad26.COV2.S vaccination and SARS-CoV-2 variants. Sequencing used immunoSEQ multiplex PCR; TCRdb keeps in-frame clones, though not all of them. Of roughly 100,000 clones in the sample, roughly 80% were seen once. V was clipped by 1 base and J by 6 bases, with 3 bases between them. CDR3 length: 12 residues. From germline, CDR1 is SGHTA and CDR2 FQGNSA. The input for sequencing was peripheral blood, taken after recovery from COVID-19. This sequence originates from a human donor who had recovered from COVID-19. V usage is TRBV7-2 and J usage is TRBJ2-2; no reliable D call. This CDR3 is CASSLGPGELFF. The DNA for the CDR3 is TGTGCCAGCAGCTTAGGACCCGGGGAGCTGTTTTTT.